This passage covers 16 T cell receptor beta chains from one sample sequenced in a study of blood T cell repertoires in COVID-19. Generated by immunoSEQ multiplex PCR, the TCRdb table keeps only in-frame clones and is missing some. The profile covers 60,000 to 85,000 clones, with approximately 86% appearing a single time and 12% taken by the ten largest. What was sequenced was peripheral blood. These receptors were taken from a human donor in a cohort sampled during active COVID-19.

The genes are TRBV18 and TRBJ2-5; 8 nucleotides line up with TRBD2. J lost 3 bases, V lost 2 bases, and 8 bases had no gene match. This CDR3 is 16 amino acids long. From germline, CDR1 is KGHSH and CDR2 LQKENI. The CDR3 loop reads CASSPGSAGAKETQYF. Written as DNA, the CDR3 is TGTGCCAGCTCACCAGGGTCAGCGGGGGCCAAAGAGACCCAGTACTTC. The whole variable domain, filled in from reference TRBV18 and TRBJ2-5, reads NAGVMQNPRHLVRRRGQEARLRCSPMKGHSHVYWYRQLPEEGLKFMVYLQKENIIDESGMPKERFSAEFPKEGPSILRIQQVVRGDSAAYFCASSPGSAGAKETQYFGPGTRLLVL.

This chain joins TRBV19 and TRBJ1-1; D remains ambiguous. Trimming left V 4 bases short and J 2 bases short, with 11 bases between. Looked up from germline, CDR1 is LNHDA and CDR2 is SQIVND (reference sequence). The CDR3 sequence is 14 residues long. Here the CDR3 DNA reads TGTGCCAGTAGTACCTTGGAGGGAAACACTGAAGCTTTCTTT. Encoded protein: CASSTLEGNTEAFF.

V and J are TRBV28 and TRBJ2-7, with D perhaps TRBD1 (5 bases). Germline loops: CDR1 MDHEN, CDR2 SYDVKM. The CDR3 covers 13 residues. V gave up 7 bases and J gave up 1 base, with 11 bases separating them. CDR3 loop: CASTSHRSYEQYF. In DNA, the CDR3 is TGTGCCAGCACTTCCCACAGGTCCTACGAGCAGTACTTC.

This clone has a single count. V is TRBV7-2 and J is TRBJ2-3; D is perhaps TRBD1 (6 bases). The V gene's germline CDR1 is SGHTA and CDR2 FQGNSA. Deletions cut 5 bases from V and 4 bases from J, with 16 bases between. The CDR3 contains 15 residues. The CDR3 protein is CASSRTGTRADTQYF. The CDR3 nucleotides read TGTGCCAGCAGCCGCACGGGGACAAGAGCAGATACGCAGTATTTT.

V usage is TRBV5-5 and J usage is TRBJ1-1, with TRBD1 matching over 7 bases. Germline V gives CDR1 SGHKS, CDR2 YYEKEE (reference sequence). After removal of 1 base from V and 8 bases from J, the junction contained 2 bases not matched to a gene. This CDR3 spans 12 amino acids. The CDR3 spells CASSLQGVEAFF. In DNA form, the CDR3 reads TGTGCCAGCAGCTTGCAGGGGGTAGAAGCTTTCTTT. The complete variable domain, with remaining parts taken from reference TRBV5-5 and TRBJ1-1, reads DAGVTQSPTHLIKTRGQQVTLRCSPISGHKSVSWYQQVLGQGPQFIFQYYEKEERGRGNFPDRFSARQFPNYSSELNVNALLLGDSALYLCASSLQGVEAFFGQGTRLTVV.

The chain couples TRBV5-6 to TRBJ2-7; D is unresolved. CDR3 size: 11 residues. The V end lost 1 base, the J end lost 7 bases, and 6 bases lay between the germline ends. From germline, CDR1 is SGHDT and CDR2 YYEEEE. The CDR3 region is CASSLNGEQYF. CDR3 bases: TGTGCCAGCAGCTTGAACGGGGAGCAGTACTTC.

A single count supports this clone. The chain couples TRBV28 to TRBJ2-5; D unresolved. The germline V gene has CDR1 MDHEN and CDR2 SYDVKM. V lost 2 bases and J 4 bases, leaving 8 bases between the germline ends. This CDR3 spans 13 amino acids. The CDR3 sequence: CASSLEQTETQYF. In DNA, the CDR3 is TGTGCCAGCAGTTTAGAACAGACAGAGACCCAGTACTTC.

The rearrangement links TRBV7-2 to TRBJ2-7, with 12 bases aligning to TRBD1. Trimming removed 3 bases from V and 2 bases from J; junction bases left unmatched: 2. The CDR3 is 15 amino acids. The germline CDR1 and CDR2 sequences are SGHTA and FQGNSA. The DNA for the CDR3 is TGTGCCAGCAGCTTTCGGGACAGGGGGCCCTACGAGCAGTACTTC. Translation gives CASSFRDRGPYEQYF.

The chain joins TRBV2 to TRBJ1-4; TRBD1 aligns across 8 bases. The CDR3 is 13 residues long. V lost 5 bases, J lost 5 bases, and 1 base stayed unmatched. The germline V gene encodes CDR1 SNHLY and CDR2 FYNNEI. In DNA form, the CDR3 reads TGTGCCAGCAGTCGGGACAGGAATGAAAAACTGTTTTTT. It encodes CASSRDRNEKLFF.

The CDR3 loop reads CASSELSGQGKNIQYF. The CDR3 nucleotides are TGCGCCAGCAGTGAATTGTCCGGCCAGGGTAAAAACATTCAGTACTTC. The V call is TRBV10-2, the J call TRBJ2-4; possibly TRBD1 for D (5 bases). Germline V gene sequence: CDR1 WSHSY, CDR2 SAAADI. This CDR3 has 16 residues. Trimming took 3 bases from V and 4 from J, leaving 16 bases between them.

The chain couples TRBV11-2 to TRBJ1-6, with 8 bases lining up with TRBD1. V gave up 4 bases and J gave up 9 bases; unmatched junction bases: 5. The CDR3 runs 14 residues. Germline CDR1 and CDR2: SGHAT and FQNNGV. The CDR3 is CASSSGGGGSPLHF. The CDR3 DNA sequence: TGTGCCAGCAGCTCAGGGGGCGGCGGTTCACCCCTCCACTTT.

A few counts support this clone. The chain couples TRBV15 to TRBJ1-1; 7 bases are shared with TRBD1. The ends lost 7 bases at V and 7 bases at J; junction bases unmatched: 6. This CDR3 contains 12 residues. CDR1 is LNHNV and CDR2 is YYDKDF in the germline V gene (reference sequence). This CDR3 is CATNRGGGEAFF. CDR3 in DNA: TGTGCCACCAACAGGGGCGGGGGTGAAGCTTTCTTT.

The genes are TRBV19 and TRBJ2-2; 11 bases are a match to TRBD2. Losses at the gene ends were 6 bases for V and 4 bases for J; bases not matched to a gene: 4. The V gene's germline CDR1 is LNHDA and CDR2 SQIVND (reference sequence). The CDR3 totals 15 residues. In DNA, the CDR3 is TGTGCCAGTAGGAAGCTAGCGGGGGGCACCGGGGAGCTGTTTTTT. It translates to CASRKLAGGTGELFF.

CDR3 amino acids: CASSGMRDRGINEQFF. In DNA form, the CDR3 reads TGTGCCAGCAGTGGCATGCGGGACAGGGGGATAAATGAGCAGTTCTTC. This rearrangement joins TRBV6-1 to TRBJ2-1, with 11 bases fitting TRBD1. From germline, CDR1 is MNHNS and CDR2 SASEGT. The CDR3 contains 16 residues. V trimming: 4 bases; J trimming: 7 bases; junction bases outside the gene matches: 9.

The chain has TRBV30 and TRBJ2-1; D unclear. CDR1 is GTSNPN, CDR2 SVGIG, per germline (reference sequence). V was trimmed by 7 bases and J by 5 bases, leaving 9 bases between them. The CDR3 covers 11 residues. The CDR3 is CAYRANNEQFF. The CDR3 DNA is TGTGCCTATAGAGCGAACAATGAGCAGTTCTTC.

In its sample, this clone was seen once. The chain recombines TRBV5-4 with TRBJ1-1, with D unclear. V was clipped by 0 bases and J by 7 bases, with 10 bases between them. Looked up from germline, CDR1 is SGHNT and CDR2 is YYREEE (reference sequence). There are 13 residues in the CDR3. The CDR3 loop reads CASSLEAGYEAFF. DNA of the CDR3: TGTGCCAGCAGCTTGGAGGCAGGCTATGAAGCTTTCTTT.